The text below deals with one TCR beta chain. What it binds is unknown. The record originates from a study of T cell responses to AZD1222 COVID-19 vaccine. General study results and limits: Donors were chiefly white British, with a greater number of females, and clonal diversity was perhaps underestimated. Regions 160-218 and 743-854 dominated among vaccine-associated CD4 TCRs spanning spike.

The repertoire was sequenced with immunoSEQ multiplex PCR; TCRdb's copy has only in-frame clones and lacks some. The repertoire holds about 170,000 clones, around nine tenths seen once, with approximately 0.97% in the top ten. Germline-derived CDR1 and CDR2 are LGHNA and YSLEER. The germline V and J ends were trimmed by 4 bases and 8 bases, with 14 bases remaining between them. The CDR3 length is 14 residues. The source is an adult who received the AZD1222 COVID-19 vaccine. The starting material was peripheral blood, obtained 28 days after the second AZD1222 dose. V is TRBV4-3 and J is TRBJ1-4; D is perhaps TRBD1 (5 bases). As DNA, the CDR3 is TGCGCCAGCAGCCCGGGTAGGGGCGGCGAAAAACTGTTTTTT. Translation gives CASSPGRGGEKLFF.